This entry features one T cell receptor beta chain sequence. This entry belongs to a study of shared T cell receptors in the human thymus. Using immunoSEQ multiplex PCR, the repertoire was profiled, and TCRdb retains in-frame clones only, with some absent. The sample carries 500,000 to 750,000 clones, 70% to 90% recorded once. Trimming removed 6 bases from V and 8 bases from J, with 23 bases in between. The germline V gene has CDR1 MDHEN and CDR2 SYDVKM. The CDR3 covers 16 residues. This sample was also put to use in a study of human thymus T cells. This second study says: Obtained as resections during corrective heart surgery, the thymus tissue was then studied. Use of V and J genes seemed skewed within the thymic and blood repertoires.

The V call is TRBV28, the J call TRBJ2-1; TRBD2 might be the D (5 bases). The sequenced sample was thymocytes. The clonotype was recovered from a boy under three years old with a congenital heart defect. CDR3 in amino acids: CASSPNARASPHEQFF. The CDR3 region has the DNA TGTGCCAGCAGCCCCAACGCGCGGGCTAGCCCCCATGAGCAGTTCTTC.